Below, one T cell receptor (beta chain) is given with its context. This sample is drawn from a study of cytomegalovirus exposure and HLA in healthy donors. With V trimmed by 6 bases and J by 4 bases, 9 bases remained unmatched. The CDR3 consists of 15 residues. The germline V gene has CDR1 MNHEY and CDR2 SVGAGI. 13 Jbeta primers and 60 Vbeta primers were used for the PCR. Assay: immunoSEQ multiplex PCR; the TCRdb copy retains only in-frame clones and omits some. This repertoire shows some 160,000 clones, about 80% found once; its top ten account for about 2.4%. The V gene is TRBV6-5, the J gene TRBJ2-3; 8 positions agree with TRBD2. The sequence was obtained from a man aged 55 to 70 in good health and CMV-seronegative. The sample comprised PBMCs. The CDR3 coding sequence is TGTGCCAGCAGCCGACGGGGGGGTGCTCCAGATACGCAGTATTTT. Translating gives CASSRRGGAPDTQYF.